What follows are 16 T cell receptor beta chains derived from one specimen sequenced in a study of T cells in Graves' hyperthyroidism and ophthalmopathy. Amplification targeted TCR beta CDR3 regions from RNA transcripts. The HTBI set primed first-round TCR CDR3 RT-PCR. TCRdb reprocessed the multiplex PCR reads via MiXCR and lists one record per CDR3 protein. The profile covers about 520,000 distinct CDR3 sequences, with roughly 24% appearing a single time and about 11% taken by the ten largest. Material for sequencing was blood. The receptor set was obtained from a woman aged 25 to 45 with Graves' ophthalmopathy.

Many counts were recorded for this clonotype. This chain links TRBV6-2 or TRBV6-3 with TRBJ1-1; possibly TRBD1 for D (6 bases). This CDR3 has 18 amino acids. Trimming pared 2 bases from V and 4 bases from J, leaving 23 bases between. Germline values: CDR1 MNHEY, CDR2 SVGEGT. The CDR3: CASSYNPIEARGGTEAFF. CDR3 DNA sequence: TGTGCCAGCAGTTACAACCCAATCGAGGCCAGGGGTGGCACTGAAGCTTTCTTT.

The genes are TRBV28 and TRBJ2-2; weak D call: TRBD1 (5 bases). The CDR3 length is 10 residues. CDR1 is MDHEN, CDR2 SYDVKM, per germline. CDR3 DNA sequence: TGTGCATCCAAGGACATGGAGCTGTTTTTT. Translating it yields CASKDMELFF. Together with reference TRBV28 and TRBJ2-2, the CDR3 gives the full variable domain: DVKVTQSSRYLVKRTGEKVFLECVQDMDHENMFWYRQDPGLGLRLIYFSYDVKMKEKGDIPEGYSVSREKKERFSLILESASTNQTSMYLCASKDMELFFGEGSRLTVL.

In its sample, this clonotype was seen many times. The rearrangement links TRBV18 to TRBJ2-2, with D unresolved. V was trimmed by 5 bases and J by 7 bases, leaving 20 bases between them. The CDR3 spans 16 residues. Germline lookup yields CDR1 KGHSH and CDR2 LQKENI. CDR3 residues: CASSALTTVWIGELFF. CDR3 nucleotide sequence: TGTGCCAGCTCAGCCCTAACAACCGTATGGATCGGGGAGCTGTTTTTT.

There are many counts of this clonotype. In DNA form, the CDR3 reads TGTGCCATCAACGGCGAGAGCCTTGAAGCTTTCTTT. Residues: CAINGESLEAFF. The gene calls are TRBV6-1 and TRBJ1-1, with D unresolved. The V gene lost 10 bases and the J gene lost 7 bases, with 16 bases spanning the gap. The germline V gene has CDR1 MNHNS and CDR2 SASEGT. This CDR3 is built from 12 residues.

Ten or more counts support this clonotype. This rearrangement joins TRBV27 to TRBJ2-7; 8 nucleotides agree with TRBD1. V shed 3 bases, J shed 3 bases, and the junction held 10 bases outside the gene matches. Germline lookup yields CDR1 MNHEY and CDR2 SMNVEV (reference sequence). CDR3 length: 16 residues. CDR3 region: CASSFQPGGLGYEQYF. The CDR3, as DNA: TGTGCCAGCAGTTTCCAACCAGGGGGCTTGGGCTACGAGCAGTACTTC.

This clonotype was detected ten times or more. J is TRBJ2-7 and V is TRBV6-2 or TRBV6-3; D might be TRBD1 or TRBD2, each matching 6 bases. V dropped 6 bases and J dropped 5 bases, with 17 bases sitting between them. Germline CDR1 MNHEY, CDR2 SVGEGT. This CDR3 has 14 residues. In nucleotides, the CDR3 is TGTGCCAGCAGGACAGAGGGGGGCAGCGACGAGCAGTACTTC. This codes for CASRTEGGSDEQYF.

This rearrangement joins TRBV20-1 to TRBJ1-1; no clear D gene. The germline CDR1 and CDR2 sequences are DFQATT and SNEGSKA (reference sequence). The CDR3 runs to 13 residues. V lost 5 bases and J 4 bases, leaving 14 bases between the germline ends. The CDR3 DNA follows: TGCAGTGCTCCAAAGGAGCTGGGCACTGAAGCTTTCTTT. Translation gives CSAPKELGTEAFF.

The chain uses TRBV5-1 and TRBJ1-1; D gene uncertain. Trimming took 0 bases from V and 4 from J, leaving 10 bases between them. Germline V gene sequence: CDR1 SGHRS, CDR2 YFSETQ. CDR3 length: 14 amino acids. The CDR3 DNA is TGCGCCAGCAGCTTGGGAGATAGGAGCACTGAAGCTTTCTTT. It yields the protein CASSLGDRSTEAFF. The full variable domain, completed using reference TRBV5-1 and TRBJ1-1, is KAGVTQTPRYLIKTRGQQVTLSCSPISGHRSVSWYQQTPGQGLQFLFEYFSETQRNKGNFPGRFSGRQFSNSRSEMNVSTLELGDSALYLCASSLGDRSTEAFFGQGTRLTVV.

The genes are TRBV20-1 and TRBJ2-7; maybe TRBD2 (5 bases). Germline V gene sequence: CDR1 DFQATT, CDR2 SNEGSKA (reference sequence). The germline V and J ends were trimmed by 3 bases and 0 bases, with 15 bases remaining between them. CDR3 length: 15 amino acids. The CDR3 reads CSASFSVWSSYEQYF. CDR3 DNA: TGCAGTGCTAGTTTTAGCGTGTGGAGCTCCTACGAGCAGTACTTC.

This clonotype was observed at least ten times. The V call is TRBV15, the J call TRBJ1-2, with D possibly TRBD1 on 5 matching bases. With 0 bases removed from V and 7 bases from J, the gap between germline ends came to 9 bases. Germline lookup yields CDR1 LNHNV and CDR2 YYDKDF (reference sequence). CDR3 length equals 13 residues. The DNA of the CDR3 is TGTGCCACCAGCAGAGATTTCGGGGGTGGCTACACCTTC. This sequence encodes CATSRDFGGGYTF.

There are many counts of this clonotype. The CDR3 DNA reads TGTGCCAGCAGCTCCGCTCCACCTACAGGGGTGAACACTGAAGCTTTCTTT. Translating gives CASSSAPPTGVNTEAFF. The chain recombines TRBV7-3 with TRBJ1-1; 7 bases are a match to TRBD1. The length of the CDR3 is 17 residues. CDR1 is SGHTA, CDR2 FQGTGA, per germline. V lost 4 bases to trimming and J lost 0 bases; unmatched junction nucleotides: 11. Combining the CDR3 with reference TRBV7-3 and TRBJ1-1 gives the whole variable domain GAGVSQTPSNKVTEKGKYVELRCDPISGHTALYWYRQSLGQGPEFLIYFQGTGAADDSGLPNDRFFAVRPEGSVSTLKIQRTERGDSAVYLCASSSAPPTGVNTEAFFGQGTRLTVV.

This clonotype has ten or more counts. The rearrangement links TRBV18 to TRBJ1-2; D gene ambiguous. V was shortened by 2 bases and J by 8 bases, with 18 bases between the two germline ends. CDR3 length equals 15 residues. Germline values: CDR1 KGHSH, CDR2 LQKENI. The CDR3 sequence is CASSPDPVVLGGYTF. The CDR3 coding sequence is TGTGCCAGCTCACCAGACCCGGTCGTGTTGGGGGGCTACACCTTC.

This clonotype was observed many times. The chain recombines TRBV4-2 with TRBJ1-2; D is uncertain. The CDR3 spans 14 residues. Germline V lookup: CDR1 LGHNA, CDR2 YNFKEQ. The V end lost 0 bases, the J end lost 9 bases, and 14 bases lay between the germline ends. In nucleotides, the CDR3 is TGTGCCAGCAGCCAAGAAGCGGGCCACAAAAGCTACACCTTC. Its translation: CASSQEAGHKSYTF.

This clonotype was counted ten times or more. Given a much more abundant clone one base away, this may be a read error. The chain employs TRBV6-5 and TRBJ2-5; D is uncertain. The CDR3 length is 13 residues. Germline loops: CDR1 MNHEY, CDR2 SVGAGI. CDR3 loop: CASRTPGQETRYF. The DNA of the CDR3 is TGTGCCAGCAGGACCCCCGGCCAAGAGACCCGGTACTTC.

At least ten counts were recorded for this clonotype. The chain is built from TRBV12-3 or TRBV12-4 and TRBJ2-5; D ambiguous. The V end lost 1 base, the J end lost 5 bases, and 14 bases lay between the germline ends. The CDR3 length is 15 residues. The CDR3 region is CASSLDGLSWETQYF. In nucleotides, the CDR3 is TGTGCCAGCAGTTTAGACGGCCTCAGTTGGGAGACCCAGTACTTC.

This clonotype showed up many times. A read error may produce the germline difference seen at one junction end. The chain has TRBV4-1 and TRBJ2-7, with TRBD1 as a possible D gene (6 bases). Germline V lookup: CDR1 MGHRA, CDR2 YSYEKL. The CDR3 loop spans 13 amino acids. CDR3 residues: CASSKEGRGEQYF. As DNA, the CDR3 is TGCGCCAGCAGCAAAGAGGGCAGGGGCGAGCAGTACTTC.